This TCR beta chain was documented in a study of OX40 agonist ivuxolimab in advanced cancers. This CDR3 spans 16 amino acids. CDR1 WNHNN and CDR2 SYGVQD come from the germline V gene (reference sequence). Trimming took off 3 bases at V and 0 bases at J, with 12 bases between the two ends. Profiling relied on immunoSEQ multiplex PCR, and the TCRdb table lists in-frame clones only, not all of them. The table has approximately 70,000 clones, roughly 81% seen once; the top ten hold roughly 17%. The receptor was derived from an adult with an advanced solid tumor such as melanoma, head and neck, liver or kidney cancer. The specimen comprised CD4+ or CD8+ T cells sorted from blood, sampled in a trial of the OX40 agonist ivuxolimab. This chain uses TRBV10-1 with TRBJ2-1; a possible D gene is TRBD1 (5 bases). This CDR3 reads CASSDWRTSSYNEQFF. DNA for the CDR3: TGCGCCAGCAGTGACTGGCGGACAAGCTCCTACAATGAGCAGTTCTTC.